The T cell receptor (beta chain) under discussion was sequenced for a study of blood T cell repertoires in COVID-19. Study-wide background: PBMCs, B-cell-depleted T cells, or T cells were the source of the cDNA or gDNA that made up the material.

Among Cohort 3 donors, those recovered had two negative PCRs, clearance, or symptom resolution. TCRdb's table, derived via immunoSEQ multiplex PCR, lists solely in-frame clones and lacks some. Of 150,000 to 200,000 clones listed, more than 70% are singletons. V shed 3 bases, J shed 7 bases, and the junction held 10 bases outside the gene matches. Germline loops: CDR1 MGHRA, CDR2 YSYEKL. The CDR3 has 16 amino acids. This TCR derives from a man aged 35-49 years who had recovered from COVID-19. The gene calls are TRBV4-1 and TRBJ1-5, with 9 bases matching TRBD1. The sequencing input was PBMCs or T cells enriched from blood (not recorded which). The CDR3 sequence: CASSHPDRGRVQPQHF. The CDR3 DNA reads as TGCGCCAGCAGCCACCCGGACAGGGGACGGGTACAGCCCCAGCATTTT.